The 15 T cell receptor beta chains listed next were all sequenced from one sample in a study of long-term antiretroviral therapy in people with HIV (dated by TCRdb to between 2021 and 2024). The immunoSEQ hsTCRB v3.0 assay was used at survey level resolution to sequence the TRB variable region. The table comes from immuneACCESS by way of TCRdb, which keeps in-frame sequences with V and J called. Part of the clones is missing from these tables; in studies checked, under half for an unresolved V gene and the rest for unknown reasons. Present in this sample are 30,000 to 35,000 clones, roughly 97% of which were seen just once. Just under 3% of the sample lies in the top ten. The input for sequencing was unsorted PBMCs, taken 6.9 years after starting antiretroviral therapy. These receptors came from a young man with HIV.

This chain links TRBV7-8 with TRBJ2-7; 8 bases line up with TRBD2. The length of the CDR3 is 14 residues. CDR1 and CDR2 (germline): SGHVS, FQNEAQ. The J segment lost 4 bases and the V segment lost 4 bases, leaving 6 bases of the junction unmatched. CDR3 sequence reads: CASSSSGLGYEQYF. The CDR3 DNA is TGTGCCAGCAGCTCCTCGGGACTAGGGTACGAGCAGTACTTC.

This clone showed up just a few times. The V and J genes are TRBV5-1 and TRBJ1-4; D remains unclear. The CDR3 totals 14 residues. V lost 2 bases, J lost 7 bases, and 12 bases lay in between. The germline V gene has CDR1 SGHRS and CDR2 YFSETQ. CDR3 amino acids: CASSLIGRGEKLFF. The CDR3 nucleotides are TGCGCCAGCAGCTTAATTGGCCGAGGTGAAAAACTGTTTTTT.

For the CDR3, the DNA is TGTGCCAGCAGCCCGCCGGGACAGGGGGGGTCCGGGGAGCTGTTTTTT. Residues: CASSPPGQGGSGELFF. V usage is TRBV7-2 and J usage is TRBJ2-2, with 11 bases identical to TRBD1. Germline V gene lookup returns CDR1 SGHTA and CDR2 FQGNSA. The CDR3 covers 16 residues. Germline trimming cut 5 bases from V and 6 bases from J; bases unmatched to any gene: 8.

This chain connects TRBV27 to TRBJ1-5; D gene unclear. The CDR3 covers 14 residues. The germline V gene has CDR1 MNHEY and CDR2 SMNVEV (reference sequence). V lost 6 bases and J 1 base, leaving 10 bases between the germline ends. DNA for the CDR3: TGTGCCAGCAGGGCTGGGGAGAGCAATCAGCCCCAGCATTTT. This translates into CASRAGESNQPQHF.

The chain is built from TRBV28 and TRBJ2-1; TRBD2 matches 7 bases. The CDR3 consists of 17 residues. Trimming at V came to 5 bases and at J to 1 base, leaving 11 bases not matched to a gene. The V gene's germline CDR1 is MDHEN and CDR2 SYDVKM. CDR3 residues: CASSPSGREPSYNEQFF. DNA of the CDR3: TGTGCCAGCAGTCCATCAGGGCGGGAGCCATCCTACAATGAGCAGTTCTTC.

This clone showed up just once. In DNA form, the CDR3 reads TGTGCCAGCACCGAAGGCAGGGCTGGAAACACCATATATTTT. Encoded protein: CASTEGRAGNTIYF. The chain is built from TRBV11-2 and TRBJ1-3; tentative D call: TRBD1 (5 bases). Trimming cost V 7 bases and J 2 bases, with 12 bases left between them. The CDR3 has 14 residues. The germline V gene has CDR1 SGHAT and CDR2 FQNNGV.

This chain joins TRBV2 and TRBJ1-2; 12 nucleotides agree with TRBD1. Trimming cost V 6 bases and J 8 bases; bases outside gene matches: 7. This CDR3 has 14 amino acids. The germline V gene encodes CDR1 SNHLY and CDR2 FYNNEI. Written as DNA, the CDR3 is TGTGCCAGCAGGAGGGGACAGGGGGCGAGAGGCTACACCTTC. It codes for CASRRGQGARGYTF.

The V and J genes are TRBV5-4 and TRBJ2-6, with TRBD1 matching 8 bases. This CDR3 contains 16 residues. Trimming took 0 bases from V and 4 from J; bases not matched to a gene: 3. Per germline, CDR1 SGHNT and CDR2 YYREEE (reference sequence). As DNA, the CDR3 is TGTGCCAGCAGCTTGGAGACAGGGGCAGGGGCCAACGTCCTGACTTTC. Translating gives CASSLETGAGANVLTF.

This chain connects TRBV7-9 to TRBJ1-4; the D gene is possibly TRBD1 (5 bases). The CDR3 spans 15 residues. The germline V gene has CDR1 SEHNR and CDR2 FQNEAQ (reference sequence). V lost 3 bases and J 3 bases, leaving 11 bases between the germline ends. The CDR3 sequence is CASSFSGAANEKLFF. In DNA, the CDR3 is TGTGCCAGCAGCTTCAGTGGGGCAGCTAATGAAAAACTGTTTTTT.

This clone was seen just once. CDR3 DNA sequence: TGTGCCAGCAGCCACCGATCTACGGACAGCTACGAGCAGTACTTC. It yields the protein CASSHRSTDSYEQYF. The chain links TRBV14 to TRBJ2-7; the D gene is possibly TRBD1 (6 bases). Per the germline V gene, CDR1 is SGHDN and CDR2 is FVKESK. The CDR3 spans 15 residues. V dropped 3 bases and J dropped 3 bases, with 15 bases sitting between them.

The chain carries TRBV5-4 and TRBJ2-7; D remains ambiguous. V lost 3 bases and J 0 bases, leaving 4 bases between the germline ends. Germline-derived CDR1 and CDR2 are SGHNT and YYREEE (reference sequence). This CDR3 comprises 12 residues. The CDR3 coding sequence is TGTGCCAGCAGCTCCCCCTCCTACGAGCAGTACTTC. Protein product: CASSSPSYEQYF.

The V call is TRBV6-1, the J call TRBJ1-2; a weak D match, TRBD1 (6 bases). Trimming removed 8 bases from V and 7 bases from J, with 14 bases in between. CDR1 and CDR2 from the germline V gene are MNHNS and SASEGT. This CDR3 has 12 amino acids. CDR3 coding DNA: TGTGCCAGCTCTAGGACAGCCGCTGGCTACACCTTC. Protein: CASSRTAAGYTF.

The chain links TRBV6-5 to TRBJ2-3, with 7 bases lining up with TRBD2. The trim removed 6 bases at V and 5 bases at J, leaving 11 bases unmatched. CDR1 and CDR2 from the germline V gene are MNHEY and SVGAGI. CDR3 length equals 15 residues. CDR3 DNA: TGTGCCAGCAGGGGGGAGGGGAGGAAAGAAGATACGCAGTATTTT. Protein product: CASRGEGRKEDTQYF.

The chain recombines TRBV5-5 with TRBJ1-1; no clear D gene. Germline V lookup: CDR1 SGHKS, CDR2 YYEKEE (reference sequence). The CDR3 is 14 amino acids. The V and J ends lost 5 bases and 0 bases respectively, with 11 bases between them. This CDR3 is CASSRTDMNTEAFF. The CDR3 bases are TGTGCCAGCAGTCGTACAGACATGAACACTGAAGCTTTCTTT.

Here the CDR3 DNA reads TGTGCCAGCAGCTTGGACGGGGGGGTGTACGAGCAGTACTTC. Protein: CASSLDGGVYEQYF. The chain couples TRBV5-4 to TRBJ2-7; 8 bases fit TRBD2. The V segment lost 0 bases and the J segment 4 bases; nucleotides outside the gene matches: 3. In germline, CDR1 is SGHNT, CDR2 YYREEE (reference sequence). There are 14 residues in the CDR3.